This T cell receptor beta chain was captured by sequencing in a study of CD8+CD57+ T cells in acquired aplastic anemia (dated by TCRdb to the late 2010s). Some background on the complete study: DNA extracted from sorted CD4+ and CD8+ cells had a mean of roughly 3.4 ug, with a range of about 0.18 to 27.4 ug. CD8+CD57+ expansion was defined as a frequency above the mean frequency observed in healthy subjects. Overall study outcomes, separate from this receptor: Roughly 30 CD8+ CDR3 sequences were found to be shared between patients and controls, but these sequences appeared to be highly expressed in patients and within the immunodominant clones of the patients. Patients and healthy controls showed no significant difference in CD8+ Simpson's diversity (P=0.060).

Ten or more counts support this clonotype. Its antigen has not been determined. No much larger clone is present one base from it, and per-base qualities are unavailable. Genomic DNA was used as template for profiling of TCR beta VDJ combinations and CDR3 sequences. An Illumina HiSeq 2000 was the platform used for TCR repertoire sequencing. Under the source paper's analysis protocol: TRBV/TRBJ rearrangement plots, CDR3 size and DJ length profiles, and Simpson's diversity index were used to assess repertoires. Whichever DNA sequence was most abundant in the deep sequencing data was defined as the immunodominant clone. CDR3 amino acid sequences were screened for sharing across subjects and compared with published repertoires and the VDJdb database. Through fastp at Q25 and MiXCR, TCRdb rebuilt clones from the public reads, retaining in-frame beta chains. Identical CDR3 proteins give one entry, which carries the most common genes and DNA. These V and J calls originate from TCRdb's pipeline instead of the authors' own analysis. The sample includes some 200,000 distinct CDR3 sequences, with about half observed a single time. The ten largest make up 15% to 20% of the sample.

Expansion of CD8+CD57+ cells had been shown by flow cytometry in the patients chosen for sequencing. Every patient had a diagnosis of severe acquired aplastic anemia based on International Study of Aplastic Anemia and Agranulocytosis and Camitta criteria. At the time blood was sampled, none of the patients had received any therapy. TCR repertoires of sorted CD4+ and CD8+ blood T cells from severe aplastic anemia patients and healthy subjects were deep-sequenced in the study. In the USA, patient enrollment took place under clinicaltrials.gov protocols 00001620, 01623167, 00001397, 00071045, 00081523 and 00961064. Ficoll-Paque density gradient centrifugation was used to isolate peripheral blood mononuclear cells. CD4+ and CD8+ T cells were sorted by FACS or magnetic beads before DNA extraction. The TCR sequence derives from a human donor with aplastic anemia. The sample consisted of sorted CD4+, CD8+, or CD8+CD57+ T cells (not recorded which) from PBMCs.

The nucleotide sequence is TGTGCCAGCAGTTTACGGACACCGGGAACTGAAGCTTTCTTT. Translated, it reads CASSLRTPGTEAFF. The chain joins TRBV28 to TRBJ1-1; a tentative D match to TRBD1 spans 5 bases. A distance of 12 bases separates the germline ends of V and J, which lose 2 bases and 5 bases respectively. Based on the germline V gene, the CDR1 and CDR2 sequences are MDHEN and SYDVKM. The CDR3 has 14 amino acids, counting the end cysteine and phenylalanine. The kept DNA is CDR3 alone, 42 bases in frame from the first base.